These 6 T cell receptor beta chains originate from one sample sequenced in a study of blood T cell repertoires in COVID-19 (dated by TCRdb to 2019 to 2021). Libraries were prepared through the immunoSEQ multiplex PCR assay. Held by TCRdb, this immuneACCESS table contains in-frame sequences only and omits some clones. Under half of the omission traces to an unresolved V gene where checked; the cause of the rest is unknown. The sample contains 250,000 to 300,000 clones, about 85% of them found a single time. Of the sample, 6.6% falls within the top ten clones. Sample: PBMCs or T cells enriched from blood (not recorded which). The receptors come from a woman between 45 and 65 years old who had been exposed to COVID-19.

This rearrangement joins TRBV4-1 to TRBJ1-1; 7 bases map to TRBD1. J gave up 5 bases and V 6 bases, and 6 bases lay outside the gene matches. Germline values: CDR1 MGHRA, CDR2 YSYEKL. CDR3 size: 13 residues. In DNA form, the CDR3 reads TGCGCCAGCAGGGGGACAGAGAGGACTGAAGCTTTCTTT. Protein: CASRGTERTEAFF.

V usage is TRBV27 and J usage is TRBJ1-1; D gene ambiguous. Germline V gene lookup returns CDR1 MNHEY and CDR2 SMNVEV (reference sequence). Deletions cut 6 bases from V and 4 bases from J, with 12 bases between. There are 13 residues in the CDR3. CDR3 sequence (DNA): TGTGCCAGCAGCTACAGCGGATTCACTGAAGCTTTCTTT. Its protein is CASSYSGFTEAFF.

This chain joins TRBV15 and TRBJ2-1; TRBD2 aligns across 10 bases. Germline V gene data show CDR1 as LNHNV and CDR2 as YYDKDF (reference sequence). The CDR3 runs to 16 residues. Germline trimming cut 3 bases from V and 5 bases from J; bases unmatched to any gene: 7. The CDR3 protein is CATSRTSGGVDNEQFF. The DNA for the CDR3 is TGTGCCACCAGCAGGACCAGCGGGGGGGTTGACAATGAGCAGTTCTTC.

The rearrangement links TRBV6-6 to TRBJ1-5, with TRBD1 identical over 10 bases. There are 16 residues in the CDR3. After removal of 2 bases from V and 5 bases from J, the junction contained 6 bases not matched to a gene. Looked up from germline, CDR1 is MNHNY and CDR2 is SVGAGI (reference sequence). CDR3 nucleotides: TGTGCCAGCAGTTACGCTGTCGGGACAGGGGATCAGCCCCAGCATTTT. Translated, it gives CASSYAVGTGDQPQHF.

The rearrangement joins TRBV2 to TRBJ1-3; weak D call: TRBD1 (6 bases). CDR3 size: 14 residues. Trimming cost V 6 bases and J 8 bases, with 17 bases left between them. Looked up from germline, CDR1 is SNHLY and CDR2 is FYNNEI. Here the CDR3 reads CASRAPGQMDTIYF. For the CDR3, the DNA is TGTGCCAGCAGGGCCCCGGGACAAATGGACACCATATATTTT.

This chain joins TRBV19 and TRBJ1-5; 7 nucleotides match TRBD1. Germline CDR1 is LNHDA and CDR2 is SQIVND (reference sequence). The V segment lost 6 bases and the J segment 7 bases; nucleotides outside the gene matches: 6. CDR3 length: 13 amino acids. The CDR3 here is CASRNRGGQPQHF. As DNA, the CDR3 is TGTGCCAGTAGGAACAGGGGAGGACAGCCCCAGCATTTT.